This TCR beta chain was profiled in a study of identical twins. Study findings and constraints: Conclusions relied on cross-sectional statistical analysis, not following the same donors.

TCRdb re-called the 5' RACE reads with MiXCR, one entry per CDR3 protein. The top ten clones hold 1.6% of a sample with roughly 630,000 distinct CDR3 sequences, about 7.1% of them seen once. Points on this clonotype: The antigen remains unidentified.

Germline V CDR1 and CDR2: SNHLY, FYNNEI. V was shortened by 6 bases and J by 6 bases, with 9 bases between the two germline ends. This CDR3 spans 12 amino acids. This sample was shared with a second study, whose subject was yellow fever vaccine responses in identical twins.

The sequence came from a woman in her late teens or twenties in good health. This chain connects TRBV2 to TRBJ1-5, with D tentatively TRBD1 (5 bases). The sequencing sample was made of PBMCs. CDR3 sequence reads: CASRTEAQPQHF. In nucleotides, the CDR3 is TGTGCCAGCAGGACAGAAGCTCAGCCCCAGCATTTT.